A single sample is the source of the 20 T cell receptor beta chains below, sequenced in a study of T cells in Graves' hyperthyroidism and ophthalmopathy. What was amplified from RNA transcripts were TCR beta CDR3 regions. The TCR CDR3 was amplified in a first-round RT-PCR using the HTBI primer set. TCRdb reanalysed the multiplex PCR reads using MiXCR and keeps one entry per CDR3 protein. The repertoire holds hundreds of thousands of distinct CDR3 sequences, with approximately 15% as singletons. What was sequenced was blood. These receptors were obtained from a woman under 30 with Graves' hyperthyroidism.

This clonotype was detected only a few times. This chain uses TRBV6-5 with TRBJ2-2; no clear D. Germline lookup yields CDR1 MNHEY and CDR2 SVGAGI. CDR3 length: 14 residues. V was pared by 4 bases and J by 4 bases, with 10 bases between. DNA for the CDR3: TGTGCCAGCAGTTTAGGGTTGAGCACCGGGGAGCTGTTTTTT. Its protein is CASSLGLSTGELFF.

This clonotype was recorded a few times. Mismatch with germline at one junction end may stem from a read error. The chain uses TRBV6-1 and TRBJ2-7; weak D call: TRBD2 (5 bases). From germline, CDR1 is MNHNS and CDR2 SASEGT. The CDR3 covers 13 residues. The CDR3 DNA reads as TGTGCCAGCAGAGAAGGAGGTGTCTACGAGCAGTACTTC. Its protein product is CASREGGVYEQYF.

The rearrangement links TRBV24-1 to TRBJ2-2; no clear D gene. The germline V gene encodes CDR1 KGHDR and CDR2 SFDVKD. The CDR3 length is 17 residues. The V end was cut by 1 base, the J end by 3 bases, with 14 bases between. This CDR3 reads CATSDLVEELDTGELFF. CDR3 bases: TGTGCCACCAGTGATTTAGTAGAAGAATTGGACACCGGGGAGCTGTTTTTT.

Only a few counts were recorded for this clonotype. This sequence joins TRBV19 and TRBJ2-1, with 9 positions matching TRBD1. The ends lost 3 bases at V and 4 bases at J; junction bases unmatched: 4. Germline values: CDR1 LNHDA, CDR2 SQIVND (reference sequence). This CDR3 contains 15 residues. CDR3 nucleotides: TGTGCCAGTAGTATTGTGACAGGGGGGTACAATGAGCAGTTCTTC. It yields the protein CASSIVTGGYNEQFF.

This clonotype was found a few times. The CDR3 sequence is CASSMDRGAGELFF. CDR3 DNA: TGTGCCAGCAGTATGGACAGGGGGGCCGGGGAGCTGTTTTTT. The chain employs TRBV6-1 and TRBJ2-2; TRBD1 matches 10 bases. This CDR3 contains 14 residues. Germline values: CDR1 MNHNS, CDR2 SASEGT. The V gene end was trimmed by 5 bases and the J gene end by 6 bases; junction bases not matched to a gene: 3.

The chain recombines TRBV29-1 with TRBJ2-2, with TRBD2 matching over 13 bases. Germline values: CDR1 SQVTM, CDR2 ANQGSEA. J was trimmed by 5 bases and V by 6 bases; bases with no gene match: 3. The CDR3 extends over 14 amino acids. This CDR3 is CSVRTSGSTGELFF. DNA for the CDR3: TGCAGCGTACGGACTAGCGGGAGTACCGGGGAGCTGTTTTTT.

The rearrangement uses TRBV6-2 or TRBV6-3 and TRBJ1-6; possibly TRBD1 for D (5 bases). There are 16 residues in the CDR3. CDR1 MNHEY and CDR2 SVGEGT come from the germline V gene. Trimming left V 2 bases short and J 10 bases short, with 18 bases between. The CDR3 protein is CASSYPAGTKGSPLHF. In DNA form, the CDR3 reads TGTGCCAGCAGTTACCCCGCCGGGACCAAGGGGTCACCCCTCCACTTT.

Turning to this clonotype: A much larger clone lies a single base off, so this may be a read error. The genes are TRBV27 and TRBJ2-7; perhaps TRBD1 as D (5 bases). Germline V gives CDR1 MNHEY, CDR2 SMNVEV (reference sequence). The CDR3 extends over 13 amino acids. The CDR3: CVSSRQISYEQYF. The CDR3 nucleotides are TGTGTCAGCAGCCGACAGATCTCCTACGAGCAGTACTTC.

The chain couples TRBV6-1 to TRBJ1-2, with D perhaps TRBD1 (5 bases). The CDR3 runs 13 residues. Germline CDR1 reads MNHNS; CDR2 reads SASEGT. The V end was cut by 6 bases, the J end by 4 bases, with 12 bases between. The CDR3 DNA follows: TGTGCCAGCAGCGGGGGTTTCGTCTATGGCTACACCTTC. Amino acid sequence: CASSGGFVYGYTF.

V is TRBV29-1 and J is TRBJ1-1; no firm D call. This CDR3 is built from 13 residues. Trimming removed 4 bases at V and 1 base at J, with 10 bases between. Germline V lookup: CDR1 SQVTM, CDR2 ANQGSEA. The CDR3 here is CSVGAGSNTEAFF. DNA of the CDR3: TGCAGCGTTGGAGCAGGATCGAACACTGAAGCTTTCTTT.

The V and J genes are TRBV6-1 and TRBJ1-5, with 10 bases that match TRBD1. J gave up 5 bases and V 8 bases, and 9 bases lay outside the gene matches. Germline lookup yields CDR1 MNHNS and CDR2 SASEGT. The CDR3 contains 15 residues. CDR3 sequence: CASLPGQGGDQPQHF. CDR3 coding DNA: TGTGCCAGCCTACCCGGACAGGGGGGCGATCAGCCCCAGCATTTT.

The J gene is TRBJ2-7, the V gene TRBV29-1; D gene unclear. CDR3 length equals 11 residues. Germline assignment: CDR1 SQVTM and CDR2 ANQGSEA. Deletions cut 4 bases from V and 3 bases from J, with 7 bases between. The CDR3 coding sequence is TGCAGCGTTGGCGAGGTCTACGAGCAGTACTTC. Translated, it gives CSVGEVYEQYF.

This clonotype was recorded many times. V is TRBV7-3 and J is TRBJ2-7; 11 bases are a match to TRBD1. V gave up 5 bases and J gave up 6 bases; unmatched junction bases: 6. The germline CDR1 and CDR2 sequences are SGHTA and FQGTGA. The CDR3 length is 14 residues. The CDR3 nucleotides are TGTGCCAGCAGCCCGGGACAGGGGGGGTCCGAGCAGTACTTC. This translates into CASSPGQGGSEQYF.

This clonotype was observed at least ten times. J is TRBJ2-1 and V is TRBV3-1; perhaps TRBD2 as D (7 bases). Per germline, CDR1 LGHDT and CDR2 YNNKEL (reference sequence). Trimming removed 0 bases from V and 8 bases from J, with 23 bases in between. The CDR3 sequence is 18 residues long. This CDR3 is CASSQDSVGGRSWHEQFF. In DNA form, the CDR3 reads TGTGCCAGCAGCCAAGATAGCGTGGGGGGGCGAAGCTGGCATGAGCAGTTCTTC.

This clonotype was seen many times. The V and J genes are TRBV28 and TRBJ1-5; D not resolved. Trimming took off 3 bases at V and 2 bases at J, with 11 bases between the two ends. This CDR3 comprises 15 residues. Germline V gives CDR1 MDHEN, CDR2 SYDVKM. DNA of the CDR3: TGTGCCAGCAGTTTCATCGGGAGGCGCAATCAGCCCCAGCATTTT. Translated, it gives CASSFIGRRNQPQHF.

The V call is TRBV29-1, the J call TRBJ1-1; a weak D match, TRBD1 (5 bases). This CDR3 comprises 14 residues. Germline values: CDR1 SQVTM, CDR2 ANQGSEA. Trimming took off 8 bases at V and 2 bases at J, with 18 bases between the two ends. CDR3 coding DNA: TGCAGCTCCCAAAGGGACTCCAGAAACACTGAAGCTTTCTTT. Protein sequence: CSSQRDSRNTEAFF. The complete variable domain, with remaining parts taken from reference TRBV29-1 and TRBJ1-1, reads SAVISQKPSRDICQRGTSLTIQCQVDSQVTMMFWYRQQPGQSLTLIATANQGSEATYESGFVIDKFPISRPNLTFSTLTVSNMSPEDSSIYLCSSQRDSRNTEAFFGQGTRLTVV.

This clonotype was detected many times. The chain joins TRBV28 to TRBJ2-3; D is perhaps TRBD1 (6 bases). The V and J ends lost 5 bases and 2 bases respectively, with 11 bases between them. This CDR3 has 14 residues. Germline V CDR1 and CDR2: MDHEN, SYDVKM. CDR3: CASSPGTYTDTQYF. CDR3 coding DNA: TGTGCCAGCAGTCCCGGGACATACACAGATACGCAGTATTTT.

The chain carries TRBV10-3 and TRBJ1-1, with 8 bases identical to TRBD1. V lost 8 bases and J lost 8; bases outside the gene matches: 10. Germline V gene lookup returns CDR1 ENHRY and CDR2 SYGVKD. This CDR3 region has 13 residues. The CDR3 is CAILPGGASEAFF. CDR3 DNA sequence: TGTGCCATCCTTCCAGGGGGCGCTTCCGAAGCTTTCTTT.

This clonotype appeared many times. In DNA form, the CDR3 reads TGTGCCAGCAGCCAAGAAACTAGCGGGAGGGCCCCTGAGCAGTTCTTC. Its protein product is CASSQETSGRAPEQFF. This sequence joins TRBV3-1 and TRBJ2-1; TRBD2 matches 13 bases. The CDR3 is made up of 16 amino acids. The V gene's germline CDR1 is LGHDT and CDR2 YNNKEL (reference sequence). Trimming removed 0 bases from V and 9 bases from J; junction bases left unmatched: 5.

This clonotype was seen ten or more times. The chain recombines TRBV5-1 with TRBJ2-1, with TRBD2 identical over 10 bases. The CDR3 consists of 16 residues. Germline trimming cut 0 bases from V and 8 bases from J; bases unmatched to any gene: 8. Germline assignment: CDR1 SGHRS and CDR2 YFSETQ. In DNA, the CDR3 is TGCGCCAGCAGCTTGGGAACTAGCGGGGTTGCCGATGAGCAGTTCTTC. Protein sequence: CASSLGTSGVADEQFF.